The T cell receptor beta chain described here comes from a study of molecular identifiers for immune sequencing clone quantification (dated by TCRdb to 2017 to 2018). Broadly, across the study: For a replicate experiment, RNA from around 20,000 or 100,000 naive CD8 T cells was divided into five aliquots, of which four were sequenced. This methods study used CD8 T cells to benchmark TCR RNA copy counting and molecular-identifier clustering-based TCR repertoire sequencing (MIDCIRS). The study at large found these results: In CMV-specific effector cells, clones with more than 20 RNA copies contained over 98% of molecules, whereas in naive cells such clones contained under 1% of molecules. A single cell's worth of spiked-in Jurkat TCR RNA was reported detectable even among 850,000 to 1,000,000 naive CD8 T cells. Highly expanded clone sizes could be underestimated if identical TCR molecules share a barcode. The naive libraries included spiked-in Jurkat TCR RNA (around 10 copies' worth), and this RNA is not part of the donor repertoire. Without barcode sub-clustering, chimeric consensus sequences inflated TCR diversity; chimeras reached as high as 47%. Modeling gave around 3 recovered TCR RNA copies per cell versus around 10 by digital PCR, implying about 30% capture efficiency.

In its sample, this clonotype was seen many times. Its binding antigen is unknown. Base qualities are not recorded, but no much larger clone differs from it by a single base. CDR1 is given as GTSNPN and CDR2 as SVGIG, both from the germline V gene (reference sequence). Spanning cysteine to phenylalanine, the CDR3 consists of 13 amino acids. Only the CDR3 part of the read is kept: 39 bases, read in frame from the first base. At the junction V is shortened by 0 bases and J by 1 base, with 6 bases in between. Naive CD8 T cell libraries were made from roughly 21,000 to 960,000 sorted cells using 10%, 30% or 50% of purified RNA. Naive CD8 T cells were FACS-sorted as CD8+CD4-CCR7+CD45RA+ on a BD FACSAria II into RLT Plus buffer. Detection sensitivity was tested by spiking Jurkat RNA equal to over 8 TCR copies' worth into samples containing about 20,000-1,000,000 naive CD8 T cells. CD8 T cells were enriched using RosetteSep CD8+ T Cell Enrichment Cocktail and Ficoll-Paque, and the enriched cells then underwent ACK red cell lysis.

The protocol used for the library was PCR. This sample was sequenced with an Illumina HiSeq 4000. Bulk TCR libraries were generated as previously described, with the TCR primers listed in Table S5 used. Total RNA was purified with the Qiagen AllPrep DNA/RNA kit. Reads from multiple sequencing runs of the same library were pooled before analysis. For the original study's pipeline: Reads were retained only if the reads had an exact TCR constant sequence, and the retained reads were trimmed to 150 nt and grouped according to their 12-nt molecular barcodes. Reads in each barcode group were sub-clustered using a 15% Levenshtein threshold, and a quality-weighted consensus sequence was built for each RNA molecule. Non-functional sequences were discarded, and so were lower-count sequences lying one edit away from another sequence. On the basis of fitting two negative binomial distributions, barcode sub-clusters with fewer than 20% of the maximum read count were discarded. TCRdb's own reprocessing of the public reads used fastp at Q25 and MiXCR and kept productive beta chains. Every distinct CDR3 protein forms one entry, paired with its most common genes and DNA. What appears here as the V and J calls and clone size reflects TCRdb's work, not the paper's. This sample is represented by approximately 37,000 distinct CDR3 sequences; less than 20% of them were singletons. The ten biggest clones cover more than 0.9% of the sample.

The V and J segments used are TRBV30 and TRBJ1-1; the D gene assignment is ambiguous. The sequence was obtained from a human donor in good health. Some libraries in this study had Jurkat cell RNA spiked in. Sequenced sample: naive CD8+ T cells from blood, with Jurkat cell RNA spiked in. Reading the label with the study, this specimen's cell subset or site is: FACS-sorted CD8+CD4-CCR7+CD45RA+ naive T cells. In nucleotide form, the sequence is TGTGCCTGGAGTGTACTGGGGAACACTGAAGCTTTCTTT. This sequence encodes CAWSVLGNTEAFF.